This record looks at one TCR beta chain sequence and its context. This CDR3 has 13 residues. Germline V gives CDR1 MRHNA, CDR2 SNTAGT. Trimming took off 6 bases at V and 10 bases at J, with 13 bases between the two ends. The entry originates in a study of blood T cell repertoires in COVID-19. Study overall: COVID-19 samples, acute and convalescent, were from the United States, Italy and Spain. In each case, the material was cDNA or gDNA derived from T cells, B-cell-depleted T cells, or PBMCs.

Methods used by the authors: Nucleated cell number was recorded as an estimate derived from reference gene primer amplification. Clones were sequenced by immunoSEQ multiplex PCR, and TCRdb holds only the in-frame ones, with some missing. V and J calls and clone size come straight from that table; D and trimming were deduced from the DNA. In the table there are about 21,000 clones, around 89% of which are singletons. Sequenced material: peripheral blood. The source of this sequence is a man aged 70 or older with active COVID-19. The V and J genes are TRBV6-4 and TRBJ1-6; D remains unclear. The CDR3 region has the DNA TGTGCCAGCAGCCAGGAGACGGGGTCACCCCTCCACTTT. Its translation is CASSQETGSPLHF.